Presented here are 12 T cell receptor beta chains from one specimen sequenced in a study of shared clonotypes between healthy human individuals. Sequencing was performed with immunoSEQ multiplex PCR; in TCRdb, only in-frame clones are kept and a portion is missing. The sample holds more than 550,000 clones; 72% are singletons and the top ten take under 2%. Source material: memory CD4+ T cells sorted from blood. Subset here: CD45RA-negative fraction. The receptors here all came from a young woman in good health.

The CDR3 loop reads CSVRLAGGANEQFF. The CDR3, as DNA: TGCAGCGTCCGACTAGCGGGAGGGGCTAATGAGCAGTTCTTC. The chain employs TRBV29-1 and TRBJ2-1, with 14 bases lining up with TRBD2. After removal of 6 bases from V and 7 bases from J, the junction contained 5 bases not matched to a gene. The CDR3 sequence is 14 residues long. The germline gives CDR1 SQVTM, CDR2 ANQGSEA.

CDR3 nucleotides: TGTGCCAGCAGTTCGCAGGGAGTTGGGGAGACCCAGTACTTC. This translates into CASSSQGVGETQYF. The chain couples TRBV28 to TRBJ2-5; either TRBD1 or TRBD2 may fit D (5 bases each). Germline V gene lookup returns CDR1 MDHEN and CDR2 SYDVKM. This CDR3 has 14 residues. Trimming took 4 bases from V and 5 from J, leaving 14 bases between them.

This sequence joins TRBV7-2 and TRBJ1-5; 8 bases map to TRBD1. This CDR3 contains 13 residues. The trim removed 4 bases at V and 6 bases at J, leaving 2 bases unmatched. Per germline, CDR1 SGHTA and CDR2 FQGNSA. The CDR3 sequence is CASSSGTGQPQHF. As DNA, the CDR3 is TGTGCCAGCAGCTCGGGGACAGGTCAGCCCCAGCATTTT.

The chain recombines TRBV6-5 with TRBJ1-4; TRBD1 aligns across 9 bases. Germline values: CDR1 MNHEY, CDR2 SVGAGI. The CDR3 runs 13 residues. After removal of 6 bases from V and 8 bases from J, the junction contained 4 bases not matched to a gene. The CDR3 spells CASSRQGVEKLFF. The CDR3 coding sequence is TGTGCCAGCAGCAGACAGGGGGTGGAAAAACTGTTTTTT.

The chain links TRBV30 to TRBJ2-5, with 7 bases identical to TRBD2. From germline, CDR1 is GTSNPN and CDR2 SVGIG (reference sequence). The CDR3 runs 12 residues. J was trimmed by 1 base and V by 5 bases; bases with no gene match: 1. CDR3 sequence reads: CAWASGQETQYF. The CDR3 nucleotides read TGTGCCTGGGCTAGCGGCCAAGAGACCCAGTACTTC.

The rearrangement joins TRBV10-3 to TRBJ2-2; 9 bases align to TRBD2. This CDR3 is built from 15 residues. CDR1 ENHRY and CDR2 SYGVKD come from the germline V gene. V shed 10 bases and J 6 bases; nucleotides not matched to a gene: 12. In nucleotides, the CDR3 is TGTGCCACAGCCGAGCTAGCGGGAAGAGCCGGGGAGCTGTTTTTT. Translation: CATAELAGRAGELFF.

The genes are TRBV14 and TRBJ2-5, with 7 bases that match TRBD1. The V gene end was trimmed by 3 bases and the J gene end by 2 bases; junction bases not matched to a gene: 9. The germline V gene encodes CDR1 SGHDN and CDR2 FVKESK. The CDR3 is 16 amino acids. The CDR3 loop reads CASSHARDSLQETQYF. CDR3 coding DNA: TGTGCCAGCAGCCATGCTCGGGACAGCTTACAAGAGACCCAGTACTTC.

This clone was seen just once. The genes are TRBV28 and TRBJ2-1; 7 positions agree with TRBD2. The length of the CDR3 is 14 residues. After removal of 7 bases from V and 0 bases from J, the junction contained 3 bases not matched to a gene. Germline V lookup: CDR1 MDHEN, CDR2 SYDVKM. The chain's CDR3 is CASTTGGSYNEQFF. In nucleotides, the CDR3 is TGTGCCAGCACAACGGGGGGCTCCTACAATGAGCAGTTCTTC. Full variable domain (remainder filled in from reference TRBV28 and TRBJ2-1): DVKVTQSSRYLVKRTGEKVFLECVQDMDHENMFWYRQDPGLGLRLIYFSYDVKMKEKGDIPEGYSVSREKKERFSLILESASTNQTSMYLCASTTGGSYNEQFFGPGTRLTVL.

This clone was detected a few times. The chain recombines TRBV19 with TRBJ1-1, with D possibly TRBD1 on 5 matching bases. Germline-derived CDR1 and CDR2 are LNHDA and SQIVND (reference sequence). V was pared by 6 bases and J by 7 bases, with 18 bases between. This CDR3 is 14 amino acids long. CDR3 sequence reads: CASSGTLLGNEAFF. In DNA form, the CDR3 reads TGTGCCAGTAGCGGGACCCTCCTCGGGAATGAAGCTTTCTTT.

The chain links TRBV19 to TRBJ2-7, with 11 bases fitting TRBD1. The CDR3 extends over 13 amino acids. With V trimmed by 7 bases and J by 5 bases, 4 bases remained unmatched. Germline assignment: CDR1 LNHDA and CDR2 SQIVND (reference sequence). CDR3 in amino acids: CASKRTGGDEQYF. CDR3 DNA sequence: TGTGCCAGTAAGAGGACAGGGGGCGACGAGCAGTACTTC. Full variable domain (missing parts from reference TRBV19 and TRBJ2-7): DGGITQSPKYLFRKEGQNVTLSCEQNLNHDAMYWYRQDPGQGLRLIYYSQIVNDFQKGDIAEGYSVSREKKESFPLTVTSAQKNPTAFYLCASKRTGGDEQYFGPGTRLTVT.

This clone was observed a few times. The chain links TRBV5-6 to TRBJ2-7, with D perhaps given as TRBD1 or TRBD2 (5 bases each). CDR3 size: 14 residues. The V and J ends lost 3 bases and 2 bases respectively, with 12 bases between them. From germline, CDR1 is SGHDT and CDR2 YYEEEE. The CDR3 loop is CASSWARGAYEQYF. The CDR3 DNA is TGTGCCAGCAGCTGGGCCAGAGGGGCCTACGAGCAGTACTTC.

The V call is TRBV25-1, the J call TRBJ2-5, with TRBD1 identical over 7 bases. The DNA end favors TRBJ2-7, so the J call may be wrong. This CDR3 has 14 amino acids. Germline lookup yields CDR1 MGHDK and CDR2 SYGVNS. CDR3 in amino acids: CASSDPGTAYEQYF. DNA for the CDR3: TGTGCCAGCAGTGACCCAGGGACAGCATACGAGCAGTACTTC.